A single T cell receptor beta chain is shown here with its context. As yet, its antigen is unknown. Genomic DNA from each subset was divided evenly over several immunoSEQ plates. It was approximately 280 ng DNA, 25,000 to 35,000 T cell genomes, that went into each replicate PCR of unsorted PBMC. Assay: immunoSEQ multiplex PCR; the TCRdb copy retains only in-frame clones and omits some. The sample shows some 470,000 clones, 76% of them seen only once. The data were obtained in a study of shared clonotypes between healthy human individuals. Study-wide results and limits: Deeper or shallower sequencing was expected to change how clonotypes are shared among donors.

Donors comprised healthy HIV-negative adults lacking recent acute infections or vaccinations. V shed 4 bases and J 4 bases; nucleotides not matched to a gene: 7. This CDR3 contains 17 residues. The germline V gene encodes CDR1 SGHRS and CDR2 YFSETQ. This clonotype originated in a middle-aged woman in good health. Some clones in this sample may be carry-over from other donors' samples. V usage is TRBV5-1 and J usage is TRBJ2-1, with 14 bases lining up with TRBD2. The sequenced sample consisted of PBMCs. CDR3 protein: CASSPGTSGSIYNEQFF. The CDR3 coding sequence is TGCGCCAGCAGCCCCGGGACTAGCGGGAGTATATACAATGAGCAGTTCTTC.